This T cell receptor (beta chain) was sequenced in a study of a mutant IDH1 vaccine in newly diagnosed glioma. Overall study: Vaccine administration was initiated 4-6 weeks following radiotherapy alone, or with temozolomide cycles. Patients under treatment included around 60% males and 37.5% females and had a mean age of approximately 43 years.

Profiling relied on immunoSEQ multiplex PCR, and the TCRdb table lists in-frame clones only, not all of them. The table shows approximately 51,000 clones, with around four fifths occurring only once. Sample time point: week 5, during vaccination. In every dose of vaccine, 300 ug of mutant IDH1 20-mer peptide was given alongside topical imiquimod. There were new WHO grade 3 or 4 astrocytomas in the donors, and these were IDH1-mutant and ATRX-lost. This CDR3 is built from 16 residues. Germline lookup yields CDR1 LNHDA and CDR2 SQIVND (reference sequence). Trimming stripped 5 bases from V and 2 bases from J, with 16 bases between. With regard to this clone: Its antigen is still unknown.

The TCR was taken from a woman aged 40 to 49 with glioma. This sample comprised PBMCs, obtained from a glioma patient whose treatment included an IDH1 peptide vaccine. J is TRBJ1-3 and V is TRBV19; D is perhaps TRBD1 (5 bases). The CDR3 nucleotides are TGTGCCAGTAGTGCGCCCCGGGGGGGGACTGGAAACACCATATATTTT. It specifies CASSAPRGGTGNTIYF.